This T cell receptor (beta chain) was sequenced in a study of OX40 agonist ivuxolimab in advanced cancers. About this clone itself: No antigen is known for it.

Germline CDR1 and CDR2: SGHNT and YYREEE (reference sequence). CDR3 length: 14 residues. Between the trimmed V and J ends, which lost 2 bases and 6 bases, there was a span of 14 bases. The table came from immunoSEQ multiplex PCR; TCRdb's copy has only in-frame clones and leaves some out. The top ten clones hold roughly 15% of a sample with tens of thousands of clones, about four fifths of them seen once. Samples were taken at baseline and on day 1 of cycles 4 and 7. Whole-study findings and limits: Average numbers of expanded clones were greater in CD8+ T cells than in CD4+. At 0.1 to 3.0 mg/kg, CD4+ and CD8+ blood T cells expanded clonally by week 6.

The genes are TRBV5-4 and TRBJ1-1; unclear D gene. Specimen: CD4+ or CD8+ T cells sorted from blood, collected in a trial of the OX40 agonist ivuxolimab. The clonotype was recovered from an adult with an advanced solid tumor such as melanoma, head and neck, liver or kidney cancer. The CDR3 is CASSFEIGVSEAFF. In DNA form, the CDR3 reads TGTGCCAGCAGCTTCGAAATAGGAGTATCTGAAGCTTTCTTT.